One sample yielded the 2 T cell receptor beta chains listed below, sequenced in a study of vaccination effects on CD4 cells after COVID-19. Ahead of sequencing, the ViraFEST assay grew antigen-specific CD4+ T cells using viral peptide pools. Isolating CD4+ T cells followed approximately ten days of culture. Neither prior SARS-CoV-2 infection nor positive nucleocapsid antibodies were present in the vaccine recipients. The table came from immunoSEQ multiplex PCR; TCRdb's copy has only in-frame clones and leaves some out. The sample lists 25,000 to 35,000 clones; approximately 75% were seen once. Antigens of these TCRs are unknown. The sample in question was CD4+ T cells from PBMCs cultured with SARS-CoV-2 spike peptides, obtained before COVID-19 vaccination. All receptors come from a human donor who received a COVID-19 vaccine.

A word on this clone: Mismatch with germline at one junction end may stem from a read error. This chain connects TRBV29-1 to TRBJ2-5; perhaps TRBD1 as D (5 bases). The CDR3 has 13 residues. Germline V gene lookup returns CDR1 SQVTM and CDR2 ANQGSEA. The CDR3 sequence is CSVEGGTQGTQYF. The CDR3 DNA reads TGCAGCGTTGAAGGGGGCACACAAGGGACCCAGTACTTC.

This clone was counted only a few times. The CDR3 region is CASSVAGELFF. The CDR3 DNA is TGTGCCAGCAGCGTAGCCGGGGAGCTGTTTTTT. The chain combines TRBV9 with TRBJ2-2; no firm D call. CDR1 SGDLS and CDR2 YYNGEE come from the germline V gene. CDR3 size: 11 residues. V was shortened by 0 bases and J by 6 bases, with 0 bases between the two germline ends.